What follows is one TCR beta chain and its context. The entry originates in a study of blood T cell repertoires in COVID-19. Libraries were prepared by immunoSEQ multiplex PCR; TCRdb keeps only in-frame clonotypes and omits some of them. Found here are some 70,000 clones, 80% of them singletons; the top ten hold 9.5% to 15%. This receptor was identified in a human donor in a cohort sampled during active COVID-19. Sequencing was carried out using peripheral blood.

The CDR3 reads CASSYIGGLTDTQYF. The CDR3 region has the DNA TGTGCCAGCAGTTACATCGGGGGACTGACAGATACGCAGTATTTT. The J gene is TRBJ2-3, the V gene TRBV6-2 or TRBV6-3; D is perhaps TRBD2 (6 bases). Germline V gene sequence: CDR1 MNHEY, CDR2 SVGEGT. V dropped 2 bases and J dropped 3 bases, with 12 bases sitting between them. This CDR3 region has 15 residues.